This is a list of T cell receptor beta chains from one sample in a study of T cell responses to AZD1222 COVID-19 vaccine. Sequencing used immunoSEQ multiplex PCR; TCRdb keeps in-frame clones, though not all of them. The sample carries about 60,000 clones, about 79% recorded once. This sample comprised peripheral blood, obtained on day 0 of AZD1222 vaccination. The origin of the receptors is an adult in good health. CDR3s include the opening cysteine and the closing phenylalanine or tryptophan. A D gene is named only where the DNA matches it firmly. Clone size is given for some rows only: seen once, a few or many times, or a class if the clone is expanded.

j_call	d_call	v_call	clone_size	cdr3_aa	cdr3_nt
TRBJ2-3	-	TRBV6-5	-	CASRNDGAGTDTQYF	TGTGCCAGCAGAAATGACGGGGCTGGCACAGATACGCAGTATTTT
TRBJ1-5	-	TRBV28	-	CASSYRDSNQPQHF	TGTGCCAGCAGTTACCGGGACAGCAATCAGCCCCAGCATTTT
TRBJ2-5	-	TRBV12-3/TRBV12-4	-	CASSLGEWETQYF	TGTGCCAGCAGTTTAGGGGAGTGGGAGACCCAGTACTTC
TRBJ1-4	TRBD1	TRBV19	-	CASSIRSQGLTNEKLFF	TGTGCCAGTAGTATAAGGTCACAGGGGTTAACTAATGAAAAACTGTTTTTT
TRBJ1-6	TRBD1	TRBV7-2	-	CASSPRQGRGSPLHF	TGTGCCAGCAGCCCACGACAGGGACGGGGCTCACCCCTCCACTTT
TRBJ2-1	-	TRBV23-1	-	CASSPDINEQFF	TGCGCCAGCAGCCCCGATATCAATGAGCAGTTCTTC
TRBJ1-2	TRBD1	TRBV18	few	CASSTGQGDGYTF	TGTGCCAGCTCCACTGGACAGGGCGATGGCTACACCTTC
TRBJ2-7	TRBD2	TRBV5-4	-	CASSRAGLVRPYEQYF	TGTGCCAGCAGCCGCGCGGGACTAGTACGACCCTACGAGCAGTACTTC
TRBJ2-3	-	TRBV7-2	once	CASSYRSPGTDTQYF	TGTGCCAGCAGCTATCGGAGTCCCGGCACAGATACGCAGTATTTT
TRBJ2-2	TRBD1	TRBV5-4	-	CASSHANRGTGELFF	TGTGCCAGCAGCCACGCGAACAGGGGCACCGGGGAGCTGTTTTTT
TRBJ2-3	-	TRBV24-1	-	CATSDPNTDTQYF	TGTGCCACCAGTGATCCGAACACAGATACGCAGTATTTT
TRBJ2-3	-	TRBV5-6	-	CASSFSLNRFTDTQYF	TGTGCCAGCAGCTTTAGTTTAAACAGATTCACAGATACGCAGTATTTT
TRBJ1-6	-	TRBV15	-	CATSRVSNSPLHF	TGTGCCACCAGCAGAGTCTCAAATTCACCCCTCCACTTT
TRBJ1-5	-	TRBV4-2	-	CASSQIWGGRSNQPQHF	TGTGCCAGCAGCCAAATATGGGGGGGCAGGAGCAATCAGCCCCAGCATTTT
TRBJ1-2	TRBD1	TRBV27	few	CASSMTGGARNGYTF	TGTGCCAGCAGTATGACAGGGGGCGCGAGGAATGGCTACACCTTC
TRBJ1-1	-	TRBV5-6	-	CASSFRDPTPEAFF	TGTGCCAGCAGCTTCCGGGACCCAACTCCTGAAGCTTTCTTT
TRBJ2-5	-	TRBV7-3	-	CASSSQGRGSRGETQYF	TGTGCCAGCAGCTCTCAAGGCAGGGGTAGTAGGGGCGAGACCCAGTACTTC
TRBJ1-2	TRBD1	TRBV7-8	-	CASSLDRASGYTF	TGTGCCAGCAGCCTTGACAGGGCGAGTGGCTACACCTTC
TRBJ2-1	-	TRBV5-8	-	CASSSGGSEQFF	TGTGCCAGCAGCTCGGGGGGCAGTGAGCAGTTCTTC
TRBJ2-1	-	TRBV24-1	-	CATSDWVAGSYNEQFF	TGTGCCACCAGTGATTGGGTAGCTGGCTCCTACAATGAGCAGTTCTTC
TRBJ2-7	-	TRBV7-9	-	CASRPRGRSYEQYF	TGTGCCAGCAGGCCCCGGGGCAGATCCTACGAGCAGTACTTC
TRBJ1-2	-	TRBV10-3	-	CAISGTENYGYTF	TGTGCCATCAGTGGGACCGAGAACTATGGCTACACCTTC
TRBJ2-1	TRBD2	TRBV28	-	CASLGTSGLTSSYNEQFF	TGTGCCAGCCTCGGGACTAGCGGGCTTACGAGCTCCTACAATGAGCAGTTCTTC
TRBJ2-4	-	TRBV6-6	once	CASSYGGTEDIQYF	TGTGCCAGCAGCTACGGCGGCACAGAAGACATTCAGTACTTC
TRBJ2-3	TRBD2	TRBV2	-	CASRVGLAGITDTQYF	TGTGCCAGCAGGGTCGGTCTAGCGGGTATCACAGATACGCAGTATTTT
TRBJ1-1	-	TRBV9	-	CASSPPAGLLTEAFF	TGTGCCAGCAGCCCCCCTGCGGGACTTCTCACTGAAGCTTTCTTT
TRBJ2-3	-	TRBV11-3	-	CASSTTGISSTDTQYF	TGTGCCAGCAGCACAACAGGGATCTCTAGCACAGATACGCAGTATTTT
TRBJ1-6	-	TRBV4-1	-	CASSQVGQTDNSPLHF	TGCGCCAGCAGCCAAGTTGGGCAGACGGATAATTCACCCCTCCACTTT
TRBJ1-2	-	TRBV6-1	-	CASSEMKSLGGYTF	TGTGCCAGCAGTGAAATGAAAAGTCTGGGAGGCTACACCTTC
TRBJ2-1	TRBD1	TRBV4-3	once	CASSLRTGYNEQFF	TGCGCCAGCAGCCTACGGACAGGCTACAATGAGCAGTTCTTC
TRBJ2-7	TRBD1	TRBV14	-	CASGRDSSYEQYF	TGTGCCAGCGGAAGGGACAGCTCCTACGAGCAGTACTTC
TRBJ2-3	-	TRBV29-1	-	CSLRGGWGTDTQYF	TGCAGCCTGAGGGGGGGATGGGGCACAGATACGCAGTATTTT
TRBJ2-2	-	TRBV30	few	CAWSRGANTGELFF	TGTGCCTGGAGTCGTGGGGCGAACACCGGGGAGCTGTTTTTT
TRBJ2-1	-	TRBV11-1	-	CASSGLLSYNEQFF	TGTGCCAGCAGTGGACTTCTCTCCTACAATGAGCAGTTCTTC
TRBJ2-3	-	TRBV4-2	-	CASQTGTGSNTQYF	TGTGCCAGCCAGACCGGGACTGGGTCTAATACGCAGTATTTT
TRBJ1-1	-	TRBV29-1	-	CSVEDSGAGNTEAFF	TGCAGCGTTGAAGATTCAGGGGCCGGGAACACTGAAGCTTTCTTT